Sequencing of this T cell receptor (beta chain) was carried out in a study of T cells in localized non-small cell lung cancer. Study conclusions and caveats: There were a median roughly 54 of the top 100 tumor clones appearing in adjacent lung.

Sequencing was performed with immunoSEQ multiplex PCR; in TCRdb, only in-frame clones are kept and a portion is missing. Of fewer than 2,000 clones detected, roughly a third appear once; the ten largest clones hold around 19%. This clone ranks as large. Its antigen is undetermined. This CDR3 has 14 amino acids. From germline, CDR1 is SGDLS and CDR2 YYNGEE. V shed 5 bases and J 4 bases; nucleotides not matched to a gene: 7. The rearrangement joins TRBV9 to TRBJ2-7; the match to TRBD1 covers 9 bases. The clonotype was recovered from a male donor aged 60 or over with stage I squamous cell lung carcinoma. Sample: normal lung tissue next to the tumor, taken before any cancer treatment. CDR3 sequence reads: CASRDGTGNYEQYF. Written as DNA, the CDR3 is TGTGCCAGCAGAGACGGGACAGGGAATTACGAGCAGTACTTC.